The clone carrying this T cell receptor beta chain has only a few counts. The antigen remains unidentified. Sample time point: longitudinal time-point 2. MiXCR, run by TCRdb on the 5' RACE reads, gives a single entry per CDR3 protein. The sample contains 100,000 or so distinct CDR3 sequences, roughly an eighth of which appear only once. This entry belongs to a study of neurological immune-mediated disorders. The CDR3 length is 14 residues. V gave up 5 bases and J gave up 4 bases, with 13 bases separating them. Looked up from germline, CDR1 is SGHAT and CDR2 is FQNNGV. General observations from the study: None of the CDR3 amino acid sequences in expanded clones turned up in more than one subject, which points to private repertoires in all groups.

The chain uses TRBV11-2 and TRBJ2-3, with a possible D match to TRBD2 (5 bases). The sequence was obtained from a female donor with HTLV-1-associated myelopathy (HAM/TSP). The specimen sequenced was PBMCs. The CDR3 spells CASSRRGGSDTQYF. CDR3 nucleotide sequence: TGTGCCAGCAGCCGCCGGGGTGGCTCAGATACGCAGTATTTT.